The 14 T cell receptor beta chains below come from one sample, sequenced in a study of CXCR3-negative and CXCR3-positive naive CD8 T cells. Study conclusions and caveats: In CXCR3-positive naive cells, the TRB CDR3s were more hydrophobic than in CXCR3-negative naive cells.

These TCRs' antigens remain unknown. UMI-tagged TRB cDNA libraries were built via 5' RACE. TCRdb reprocessed the 5' RACE reads and stores each CDR3 protein as one record, lacking DNA. Its clone listing holds about 130,000 distinct CDR3 sequences. Material for sequencing was naive CXCR3+ CD8+ T cells from blood. Sample subset: CD45RO-CCR7+CD27+CD95- naive CD8+ T cells expressing CXCR3 (TNR3+). The receptor source for this set is a human donor in good health. Some clones in this sample may be carry-over from other donors' samples.

The chain combines TRBV4-1 with TRBJ1-2; no DNA is available, so the TRBD1 call from TCRdb remains unchecked. The CDR3 length is 14 residues. Germline CDR1 and CDR2: MGHRA and YSYEKL. CDR3 residues: CASSPPGQIYGYTF.

The rearrangement uses TRBV11-3 and TRBJ2-2; absent DNA, TCRdb's TRBD2 call cannot be checked. This CDR3 contains 15 residues. Germline V gene sequence: CDR1 SGHNT, CDR2 YENEEA. CDR3 region: CASTDAGANTGELFF.

CDR3 amino acids: CASSWGAGTDTQYF. J is TRBJ2-3 and V is TRBV28; absent DNA, TCRdb's TRBD1 call cannot be checked. Per the germline V gene, CDR1 is MDHEN and CDR2 is SYDVKM. The CDR3 consists of 14 residues.

The chain is built from TRBV29-1 and TRBJ2-5; the TCRdb D gene call, TRBD2, has no DNA to confirm it. CDR1 SQVTM and CDR2 ANQGSEA come from the germline V gene. The CDR3 sequence is 12 residues long. The CDR3 loop reads CSVGGGEETQYF. Based on the CDR3 plus reference TRBV29-1 and TRBJ2-5, the full variable domain is SAVISQKPSRDICQRGTSLTIQCQVDSQVTMMFWYRQQPGQSLTLIATANQGSEATYESGFVIDKFPISRPNLTFSTLTVSNMSPEDSSIYLCSVGGGEETQYFGPGTRLLVL.

CDR3 loop: CATSTVTGKKLFF. V usage is TRBV15 and J usage is TRBJ1-4; the D call from TCRdb, TRBD1, cannot be confirmed without DNA. CDR1 and CDR2 from the germline V gene are LNHNV and YYDKDF (reference sequence). The CDR3 length is 13 residues.

The J gene is TRBJ2-3, the V gene TRBV20-1; TCRdb lists TRBD2, though no DNA is available to test this call. CDR1 is DFQATT and CDR2 is SNEGSKA in the germline V gene (reference sequence). The CDR3 consists of 15 residues. Here the CDR3 reads CSARTSGGRLDTQYF.

CDR3 protein: CASSFSPTLNEKLFF. J is TRBJ1-4 and V is TRBV7-9; without DNA, the TCRdb call of TRBD1 cannot be checked. Germline CDR1 is SEHNR and CDR2 is FQNEAQ (reference sequence). This CDR3 has 15 residues.

This sequence joins TRBV19 and TRBJ1-5; TCRdb outputs TRBD1, but without DNA this stays unchecked. The CDR3 consists of 12 residues. CDR1 is LNHDA, CDR2 SQIVND, per germline (reference sequence). The CDR3 loop is CDHRTGISAQHF.

The chain employs TRBV5-1 and TRBJ2-1. The CDR3 runs to 11 residues. Germline CDR1 SGHRS, CDR2 YFSETQ. CDR3 region: CASSYSDMEFF.

CDR3 loop: CASSEYPLAGGYSETQYF. This chain links TRBV25-1 with TRBJ2-5; the TCRdb D gene call, TRBD2, has no DNA to confirm it. The CDR3 is 18 amino acids. Looked up from germline, CDR1 is MGHDK and CDR2 is SYGVNS.

V gene TRBV29-1 combines with J gene TRBJ2-7; the TCRdb D gene call, TRBD1, has no DNA to confirm it. This CDR3 region has 13 residues. Germline CDR1 is SQVTM and CDR2 is ANQGSEA. This CDR3 is CSVVVRGLNEQYF.

The V call is TRBV7-9, the J call TRBJ2-1; TCRdb selects TRBD1, and the lack of DNA leaves this call unchecked. This CDR3 spans 13 amino acids. CDR1 and CDR2 from the germline V gene are SEHNR and FQNEAQ (reference sequence). CDR3 region: CASVGGPYNEQFF.

V gene TRBV6-2 or TRBV6-3 combines with J gene TRBJ2-1; TCRdb selects TRBD2, and the lack of DNA leaves this call unchecked. CDR1 is MNHEY, CDR2 SVGEGT, per germline. There are 15 residues in the CDR3. CDR3 loop: CASSGAESSYNEQFF.

The chain couples TRBV5-5 to TRBJ2-5. From germline, CDR1 is SGHKS and CDR2 YYEKEE (reference sequence). There are 14 residues in the CDR3. CDR3 sequence: CASSFTAIQETQYF.